These 21 T cell receptor beta chains originate from one sample sequenced in a study of identical twins (dated by TCRdb to 2016 to 2017). Receptor amplification or capture employed 5' RACE. The listed sequencing device is Illumina HiSeq 2000. TCRdb trimmed public reads at Q25 via fastp, called clones via MiXCR and kept in-frame beta chains. One record per CDR3 amino acid sequence lists the most common genes and DNA. In all, the sample holds 1.5 million to 2 million distinct CDR3 sequences, and around 29% of those were seen once. The top ten clones comprise about 0.27% of the sample. Sequenced: cord blood. Receptors originate from a newborn girl in good health.

This chain uses TRBV27 with TRBJ1-2; a possible D gene is TRBD1 (6 bases). Trimming removed 7 bases from V and 8 bases from J, with 29 bases in between. This CDR3 is built from 17 residues. CDR1 is MNHEY and CDR2 is SMNVEV in the germline V gene (reference sequence). The CDR3 sequence: CASKDQFTAGERGGYTF. The DNA for the CDR3 is TGTGCCAGCAAAGACCAGTTTACGGCAGGGGAGCGTGGAGGCTACACCTTC.

The chain has TRBV4-2 and TRBJ2-1; D is uncertain. In germline, CDR1 is LGHNA, CDR2 YNFKEQ. CDR3 size: 15 residues. Trimming took off 4 bases at V and 10 bases at J, with 20 bases between the two ends. CDR3 nucleotides: TGTGCCAGCAGCCCATATATGGGCGGATCCTACGAGCAGTTCTTC. Its translation: CASSPYMGGSYEQFF.

There are a few counts of this clonotype. The chain recombines TRBV9 with TRBJ1-1; D call uncertain. Trimming took off 6 bases at V and 2 bases at J, with 17 bases between the two ends. This CDR3 is 15 amino acids long. CDR1 and CDR2 from the germline V gene are SGDLS and YYNGEE. CDR3 protein: CASTRTPDHNTEAFF. For the CDR3, the DNA is TGTGCCAGCACACGTACTCCAGACCACAACACTGAAGCTTTCTTT.

A few counts support this clonotype. The rearrangement links TRBV18 to TRBJ1-2; 8 bases are a match to TRBD1. This CDR3 is 15 amino acids long. Trimming took 0 bases from V and 8 from J; bases not matched to a gene: 8. Germline V gene sequence: CDR1 KGHSH, CDR2 LQKENI. CDR3 protein: CASSPPWGQEVGYTF. The CDR3 DNA reads as TGTGCCAGCTCACCACCCTGGGGACAGGAGGTCGGCTACACCTTC.

V usage is TRBV27 and J usage is TRBJ1-4; 9 positions match TRBD1. The length of the CDR3 is 16 residues. CDR1 and CDR2 from the germline V gene are MNHEY and SMNVEV (reference sequence). The junction had 10 bases not matched to a gene; V was cut back by 6 bases and J by 5 bases. The CDR3 nucleotides are TGTGCCAGCAGCCGGATAGACAGGGGGACGAATGAAAAACTGTTTTTT. Protein sequence: CASSRIDRGTNEKLFF.

The J gene is TRBJ2-3, the V gene TRBV30; no clear D gene. The CDR3 is 12 residues long. Trimming left V 3 bases short and J 6 bases short, with 10 bases between. The germline CDR1 and CDR2 sequences are GTSNPN and SVGIG (reference sequence). The DNA for the CDR3 is TGTGCCTGGAGCCCCCTTTGGGATACGCAGTATTTT. Its translation is CAWSPLWDTQYF.

This clonotype was seen a few times. The chain recombines TRBV20-1 with TRBJ2-7; TRBD2 matches at 11 bases. V gave up 2 bases and J gave up 2 bases; unmatched junction bases: 5. This CDR3 has 15 amino acids. CDR1 is DFQATT, CDR2 SNEGSKA, per germline (reference sequence). CDR3 sequence: CSARRGLAVPYEQYF. CDR3 DNA: TGCAGTGCTAGACGGGGACTAGCGGTACCCTACGAGCAGTACTTC.

On this clonotype itself: The junction does not match germline at one end; this may be a read error. This sequence joins TRBV25-1 and TRBJ2-7, with 8 bases lining up with TRBD1. Germline assignment: CDR1 MGHDK and CDR2 SYGVNS. This CDR3 region has 16 residues. In DNA, the CDR3 is TGTGCCAGCAGTGTCCTTAGGACAGGGTTTAACTACGAGCGGTACTTC. Its protein is CASSVLRTGFNYERYF.

The chain is built from TRBV10-2 and TRBJ1-1; D is undetermined. V was pared by 7 bases and J by 1 base, with 10 bases between. Germline V gene sequence: CDR1 WSHSY, CDR2 SAAADI. This CDR3 is built from 13 residues. Here the CDR3 reads CASKREGNTEAFF. The DNA of the CDR3 is TGCGCCAGCAAGAGAGAGGGGAACACTGAAGCTTTCTTT.

This clonotype was seen many times. The junction differs from germline at one of its ends, possibly a read error. CDR3 DNA: TGTGCCAGCAGCCAAGACCCACTAGCGGGGGGGTCTGAGCAGTTCTTC. This codes for CASSQDPLAGGSEQFF. V gene TRBV4-1 combines with J gene TRBJ2-1, with 13 positions matching TRBD2. The germline V gene has CDR1 MGHRA and CDR2 YSYEKL. The CDR3 runs 16 residues.

This clonotype was seen a few times. The V and J genes are TRBV27 and TRBJ2-7; 11 nucleotides align to TRBD1. Looked up from germline, CDR1 is MNHEY and CDR2 is SMNVEV (reference sequence). This CDR3 spans 15 amino acids. The junction had 7 bases not matched to a gene; V was cut back by 6 bases and J by 3 bases. In DNA form, the CDR3 reads TGTGCCAGCAGAACTACCGGGACAGGGGGCTACGAGCAGTACTTC. It codes for CASRTTGTGGYEQYF.

This clonotype has just a few counts. The chain carries TRBV20-1 and TRBJ1-4; D is possibly TRBD1 (5 bases). The CDR3 sequence is 14 residues long. The ends were cut back, 3 bases at V and 8 bases at J, with 16 bases in the middle. Germline-derived CDR1 and CDR2 are DFQATT and SNEGSKA (reference sequence). The CDR3 here is CSASTDRPGEKLFF. The CDR3 nucleotides are TGCAGTGCTAGCACCGACAGACCGGGAGAAAAACTGTTTTTT.

This chain connects TRBV29-1 to TRBJ2-7, with 12 positions matching TRBD2. After removal of 6 bases from V and 7 bases from J, the junction contained 13 bases not matched to a gene. The CDR3 extends over 15 amino acids. Per the germline V gene, CDR1 is SQVTM and CDR2 is ANQGSEA. In nucleotides, the CDR3 is TGCAGCGTCCCTAGCGGGAGGGCCCACTACAATGAGCAGTACTTC. As protein: CSVPSGRAHYNEQYF.

The rearrangement links TRBV2 to TRBJ2-5; D not resolved. V was shortened by 0 bases and J by 5 bases, with 7 bases between the two germline ends. The CDR3 loop spans 13 amino acids. In germline, CDR1 is SNHLY, CDR2 FYNNEI. CDR3 loop: CASSEAVGETQYF. In DNA, the CDR3 is TGTGCCAGCAGTGAAGCAGTGGGGGAGACCCAGTACTTC.

The V call is TRBV2, the J call TRBJ2-3, with D hard to call. Trimming cost V 2 bases and J 1 base, with 10 bases left between them. The CDR3 totals 15 residues. The germline gives CDR1 SNHLY, CDR2 FYNNEI. The chain's CDR3 is CASSEQAFGTDTQYF. DNA for the CDR3: TGTGCCAGCAGTGAACAAGCATTTGGCACAGATACGCAGTATTTT.

This clonotype showed up just a few times. This chain uses TRBV25-1 with TRBJ2-7; 9 nucleotides match TRBD1. V gave up 4 bases and J gave up 2 bases; unmatched junction bases: 9. Germline CDR1 and CDR2: MGHDK and SYGVNS. CDR3 size: 16 residues. The CDR3 nucleotides read TGTGCCAGCAGTGGCATCGGGACAGGGCGGACCTACGAGCAGTACTTC. Its translation is CASSGIGTGRTYEQYF.

Written as DNA, the CDR3 is TGTGCCAGCAGTGTTTTGCGGGGAATTAACACCGGGGAGCTGTTTTTT. The encoded protein is CASSVLRGINTGELFF. The chain couples TRBV2 to TRBJ2-2, with a tentative D call TRBD2 (6 bases). The CDR3 extends over 16 amino acids. Trimming cost V 4 bases and J 2 bases, with 14 bases left between them. Germline-derived CDR1 and CDR2 are SNHLY and FYNNEI.

This clonotype was counted between two and nine times. The gene calls are TRBV12-3 or TRBV12-4 and TRBJ2-7; the match to TRBD2 covers 7 bases. V dropped 3 bases and J dropped 2; count of bases not matched to a gene: 7. The CDR3 length is 15 residues. CDR3 nucleotide sequence: TGTGCCAGCAGTTTTATTCCGACTAGCACCTACGAGCAGTACTTC. Its protein is CASSFIPTSTYEQYF.

The chain combines TRBV19 with TRBJ2-5; TRBD2 might be the D (5 bases). Germline CDR1 LNHDA, CDR2 SQIVND (reference sequence). The V end was cut by 1 base, the J end by 11 bases, with 14 bases between. The CDR3 totals 13 residues. CDR3 in amino acids: CASSIAWTREQYF. The CDR3 DNA is TGTGCCAGTAGTATAGCCTGGACGAGGGAGCAGTACTTC.

This chain links TRBV4-2 with TRBJ2-5; TRBD2 is a possible D gene (5 bases). Trimming shortened V by 1 base and J by 7 bases, and 13 bases separated the two germline ends. CDR1 is LGHNA, CDR2 YNFKEQ, per germline. The CDR3 runs 14 residues. The CDR3 sequence is CASSQGLADGTQYF. In DNA, the CDR3 is TGTGCCAGCAGCCAAGGGCTAGCTGACGGGACCCAGTACTTC.

The chain couples TRBV5-6 to TRBJ2-3; 8 nucleotides match TRBD2. Germline trimming cut 7 bases from V and 1 base from J; bases unmatched to any gene: 11. The CDR3 runs to 16 residues. Germline lookup yields CDR1 SGHDT and CDR2 YYEEEE. CDR3: CASRRVAGPRTDTQYF. The CDR3 DNA follows: TGTGCCAGCCGGAGAGTAGCGGGACCTCGCACAGATACGCAGTATTTT.